This T cell receptor (beta chain) appears in the sequencing data of a study of CD8 T cells in ankylosing spondylitis. About this clonotype: The antigen remains unidentified.

General observations from the study: Disease-linked clones were CD8+ and relatively rare in peripheral blood. Earlier literature documents some of the motif variants in reactive arthritis synovial fluid and blood. Characteristic, it appeared, of ankylosing spondylitis blood was a TCR beta motif of roughly eight highly homologous variants.

TCRdb re-derived calls from the 5' RACE reads in MiXCR, one entry per CDR3 protein. The data contain 250,000 to 400,000 distinct CDR3 sequences, 11% of them singletons. Germline V gene data show CDR1 as SNHLY and CDR2 as FYNNEI. The CDR3 runs to 12 residues. V lost 6 bases, J lost 8 bases, and 11 bases lay in between. The sequence was obtained from a female donor with ankylosing spondylitis or in good health (not recorded which). The chain is built from TRBV2 and TRBJ2-1; weak D call: TRBD1 (5 bases). Sequenced: blood, either unsorted or a sorted T cell fraction (not recorded which). The CDR3: CASSLGDHEQFF. Written as DNA, the CDR3 is TGTGCCAGCAGCCTAGGGGATCATGAGCAGTTCTTC.